This TCR beta chain is drawn from a study of response to subunit inactivated influenza vaccine (dated by TCRdb to the late 2010s). Background on the whole study: Deep quantitative T cell receptor repertoire profiling was used in the study to track responses to a trivalent subunit inactivated influenza vaccine. Paper-wide results and their limitations: It was suggested by the authors that each seasonal influenza vaccination may recruit only a limited number of new T cells.

The library was made by RT-PCR. The reads were generated on an Illumina HiSeq 2500. TCRdb took the public reads, trimmed them with fastp at Q25, ran MiXCR for clone calling and kept in-frame beta chains. Each CDR3 protein gets just one entry, which takes the most common genes and DNA from the rows behind it. The sample yields about 500,000 distinct CDR3 sequences; 16% were counted once. The ten largest clones add up to over 2.5% of the sample. From the germline V gene (reference sequence), CDR1 is DFQATT and CDR2 is SNEGSKA. The CDR3 measures 18 amino acids from cysteine to phenylalanine. The sequence is cut down to CDR3 DNA, 54 bases in frame from base 1. Unmatched junction bases come to 11, with V trimmed by 3 bases and J by 0 bases. Notes on this clonotype: Its antigen is not yet known. Base-call qualities are not available, and no considerably larger clone is one nucleotide away.

The TCR originated in a man aged 50 to 69 who received an inactivated influenza vaccine. Donor details come from another sample of the same person, matched by shared clones. This specimen was CD4+ T cells sorted from PBMCs, taken less than 30 months after vaccination. The chain is made from TRBV20-1 and TRBJ2-2; the central 9 bases match TRBD1. The DNA sequence follows: TGCAGTGCTAGTCGCACCCAAACAGGGGGCTCGAACACCGGGGAGCTGTTTTTT. Translated, it gives CSASRTQTGGSNTGELFF.